A single sample gave rise to the 27 T cell receptor beta chains below, sequenced in a study of T cells in Graves' hyperthyroidism and ophthalmopathy. From RNA transcripts, TCR beta CDR3 regions were amplified. The HTBI primer set was used in a first-round RT-PCR of the TCR CDR3. Via MiXCR, TCRdb re-called the multiplex PCR reads, giving one row per CDR3 protein. The table includes 360,000 or so distinct CDR3 sequences, 19% detected once. Material: blood. The receptors stem from a young woman with Graves' hyperthyroidism.

This chain links TRBV30 with TRBJ1-6; D is ambiguous. This CDR3 region has 14 residues. CDR1 and CDR2 (germline): GTSNPN, SVGIG (reference sequence). Trimming took 3 bases from V and 14 from J, leaving 20 bases between them. This chain's CDR3 is CAWRLMDPRSALHF. The CDR3, as DNA: TGTGCCTGGAGATTAATGGACCCCCGATCGGCCCTCCACTTT.

This clonotype was seen repeatedly, ten times or more. The V and J genes are TRBV6-1 and TRBJ1-5; no reliable D call. This CDR3 region has 12 residues. Trimming left V 10 bases short and J 2 bases short, with 9 bases between. Germline CDR1 is MNHNS and CDR2 is SASEGT. The CDR3 here is CAIRQGNQPQHF. The CDR3, as DNA: TGTGCCATCCGACAAGGCAATCAGCCCCAGCATTTT.

The table lists this clonotype with many counts. J is TRBJ2-7 and V is TRBV20-1; TRBD1 is a possible D gene (6 bases). Germline CDR1 DFQATT, CDR2 SNEGSKA (reference sequence). Trimming removed 5 bases from V and 0 bases from J, with 17 bases in between. The CDR3 runs to 15 residues. CDR3 region: CSASKTGPLSYEQYF. The CDR3 coding sequence is TGCAGTGCTTCTAAGACAGGACCCCTCTCCTACGAGCAGTACTTC.

V and J are TRBV12-5 and TRBJ1-5; D might be TRBD1 (5 bases). The CDR3 runs 13 residues. The germline gives CDR1 LGHNT, CDR2 FRNRAP. V dropped 5 bases and J dropped 6 bases, with 11 bases sitting between them. CDR3 DNA: TGTGCTAGTGGTGAGGGGCTATTTCAGCCCCAGCATTTT. It codes for CASGEGLFQPQHF. Variable domain in full (rest from reference TRBV12-5 and TRBJ1-5): DARVTQTPRHKVTEMGQEVTMRCQPILGHNTVFWYRQTMMQGLELLAYFRNRAPLDDSGMPKDRFSAEMPDATLATLKIQPSEPRDSAVYFCASGEGLFQPQHFGDGTRLSIL.

This clonotype occurred many times. The chain couples TRBV9 to TRBJ1-3, with 9 bases that match TRBD1. Germline V gene data show CDR1 as SGDLS and CDR2 as YYNGEE. This CDR3 is built from 15 residues. V dropped 3 bases and J dropped 3; count of bases not matched to a gene: 4. The CDR3 coding sequence is TGTGCCAGCAGCGGCGGGACAGGGAATGGAAACACCATATATTTT. This encodes CASSGGTGNGNTIYF.

In its sample, this clonotype was seen many times. V gene TRBV25-1 combines with J gene TRBJ1-2, with 7 bases matching TRBD1. There are 13 residues in the CDR3. After removal of 6 bases from V and 4 bases from J, the junction contained 5 bases not matched to a gene. The germline V gene has CDR1 MGHDK and CDR2 SYGVNS. As DNA, the CDR3 is TGTGCCAGCAGCCAGGACAGGATCTATGGCTACACCTTC. The encoded protein is CASSQDRIYGYTF.

A note on this clonotype: A much larger clone lies a single base off, so this may be a read error. The V and J genes are TRBV12-3 or TRBV12-4 and TRBJ1-1; tentative D call: TRBD1 (5 bases). The V gene lost 3 bases and the J gene lost 8 bases, with 10 bases spanning the gap. The CDR3 sequence is 12 residues long. DNA of the CDR3: TGTGCCAGCAGTTTTCGGGGGTTAGAAGCTTTCTTT. Its translation: CASSFRGLEAFF.

This clonotype was seen repeatedly, ten times or more. This sequence joins TRBV19 and TRBJ2-7; TRBD2 matches 7 bases. The CDR3 contains 13 residues. J lost 3 bases, V lost 5 bases, and 4 bases had no gene match. From germline, CDR1 is LNHDA and CDR2 SQIVND (reference sequence). CDR3 sequence (DNA): TGTGCCAGTAGTCAGACTAGCAGCTACGAGCAGTACTTC. This sequence encodes CASSQTSSYEQYF.

The chain links TRBV20-1 to TRBJ1-1; D is ambiguous. The germline CDR1 and CDR2 sequences are DFQATT and SNEGSKA (reference sequence). Trimming pared 5 bases from V and 0 bases from J, leaving 19 bases between. This CDR3 is 16 amino acids long. DNA for the CDR3: TGCAGTGCTCCCCCCCGGGTCAACCGAATGAACACTGAAGCTTTCTTT. As protein: CSAPPRVNRMNTEAFF.

This clonotype was counted many times. The chain recombines TRBV20-1 with TRBJ2-5; D is undetermined. The CDR3 is 11 residues long. The V end lost 6 bases, the J end lost 7 bases, and 12 bases lay between the germline ends. Germline CDR1 and CDR2: DFQATT and SNEGSKA (reference sequence). Here the CDR3 DNA reads TGCAGTGCCCCGCGAAGGCGGACCCAGTACTTC. Translation: CSAPRRRTQYF.

The sample holds many counts of this clonotype. The J gene is TRBJ1-1, the V gene TRBV3-1, with a tentative D call TRBD1 (5 bases). The CDR3 consists of 14 residues. Trimming pared 1 base from V and 3 bases from J, leaving 9 bases between. Germline V CDR1 and CDR2: LGHDT, YNNKEL (reference sequence). The CDR3 reads CASSQGREDTEAFF. CDR3 DNA sequence: TGTGCCAGCAGCCAAGGCAGGGAGGACACTGAAGCTTTCTTT.

This clonotype showed up many times. The J gene is TRBJ2-7, the V gene TRBV2, with unresolved D. V dropped 11 bases and J dropped 3 bases, with 20 bases sitting between them. Germline CDR1 reads SNHLY; CDR2 reads FYNNEI. The CDR3 runs 14 residues. CDR3 in DNA: TGTGCCGGAAAAAAAACAATGAGGTACTACGAGCAGTACTTC. This sequence encodes CAGKKTMRYYEQYF. The complete variable domain, with remaining parts taken from reference TRBV2 and TRBJ2-7, reads EPEVTQTPSHQVTQMGQEVILRCVPISNHLYFYWYRQILGQKVEFLVSFYNNEISEKSEIFDDQFSVERPDGSNFTLKIRSTKLEDSAMYFCAGKKTMRYYEQYFGPGTRLTVT.

At least ten counts were recorded for this clonotype. The gene calls are TRBV11-3 and TRBJ1-1, with D possibly TRBD1 on 5 matching bases. The germline CDR1 and CDR2 sequences are SGHNT and YENEEA. The CDR3 covers 14 residues. V dropped 5 bases and J dropped 1 base, with 11 bases sitting between them. CDR3 DNA: TGTGCCAGCAGCCATGGGGCAGGGAACACTGAAGCTTTCTTT. This sequence encodes CASSHGAGNTEAFF.

This clonotype was counted many times. Here the CDR3 DNA reads TGCAGCGCCGAGGATGTTTTTCAGGAGGGCACTGAAGCTTTCTTT. It specifies CSAEDVFQEGTEAFF. The V call is TRBV29-1, the J call TRBJ1-1; no definite D call. Germline loops: CDR1 SQVTM, CDR2 ANQGSEA. This CDR3 has 15 residues. V dropped 7 bases and J dropped 4 bases, with 22 bases sitting between them.

This clonotype was recorded only once. In DNA form, the CDR3 reads TGTGCCAGCAGTTACGGGACTAGCTCCTACGAGCAGTACTTC. Translation gives CASSYGTSSYEQYF. The chain couples TRBV6-2 or TRBV6-3 to TRBJ2-7; 8 nucleotides agree with TRBD2. The CDR3 is made up of 14 amino acids. The trim removed 2 bases at V and 0 bases at J, leaving 0 bases unmatched. Germline V gene data show CDR1 as MNHEY and CDR2 as SVGEGT.

This clonotype occurred once. One end of the junction fails to match germline, which may point to a read error. J is TRBJ1-5 and V is TRBV7-2; D might be TRBD1 (5 bases). The CDR3 consists of 15 residues. Germline V lookup: CDR1 SGHTA, CDR2 FQGNSA. The CDR3 spells CASSSREGRNQPQRF. The DNA for the CDR3 is TGTGCCAGCAGCTCCCGGGAGGGGCGCAATCAGCCCCAGCGTTTT.

V usage is TRBV20-1 and J usage is TRBJ1-1, with D perhaps matching TRBD1 (6 bases). V was cut by 3 bases and J by 1 base, with 27 bases left in between. The germline V gene encodes CDR1 DFQATT and CDR2 SNEGSKA (reference sequence). This CDR3 spans 19 amino acids. CDR3 DNA: TGCAGTGCTAGGTCAGGGGTGGAGGTTAGTTGGGGCCAGAACACTGAAGCTTTCTTT. As protein: CSARSGVEVSWGQNTEAFF.

In its sample, this clonotype was seen many times. This chain links TRBV29-1 with TRBJ1-5, with unresolved D. There are 14 residues in the CDR3. Germline V gene sequence: CDR1 SQVTM, CDR2 ANQGSEA. Trimming took off 7 bases at V and 6 bases at J, with 19 bases between the two ends. The CDR3 region is CSGRRVSGSQPQHF. DNA of the CDR3: TGCAGCGGGCGAAGGGTGTCCGGGAGTCAGCCCCAGCATTTT.

Ten or more counts support this clonotype. CDR3 in amino acids: CASSQAPARAGGYTF. CDR3 nucleotides: TGCGCCAGCAGCCAAGCTCCCGCTAGGGCCGGGGGCTACACCTTC. The V call is TRBV4-1, the J call TRBJ1-2; D remains ambiguous. The germline gives CDR1 MGHRA, CDR2 YSYEKL. V gave up 1 base and J gave up 8 bases, with 17 bases separating them. The CDR3 is made up of 15 amino acids.

This clonotype was picked up a small number of times. The V call is TRBV5-1, the J call TRBJ1-3; D is unclear. This CDR3 is 16 amino acids long. Germline CDR1 reads SGHRS; CDR2 reads YFSETQ. Trimming pared 2 bases from V and 0 bases from J, leaving 12 bases between. In DNA, the CDR3 is TGCGCCAGCAGCTTACCCATCGGCAGCTCTGGAAACACCATATATTTT. This gives the protein CASSLPIGSSGNTIYF.

A few counts support this clonotype. The chain has TRBV9 and TRBJ1-2; D gene unclear. Trimming took 6 bases from V and 0 from J, leaving 9 bases between them. The CDR3 covers 13 residues. The germline V gene has CDR1 SGDLS and CDR2 YYNGEE. The CDR3 is CASTKDSNYGYTF. CDR3 DNA sequence: TGTGCCAGCACGAAGGACTCTAACTATGGCTACACCTTC.

In its sample, this clonotype was seen a few times. The CDR3 does not end in the conserved phenylalanine or tryptophan, so this is likely a read error. No DNA is shown, since the ends of the CDR3 on it are uncertain; the CDR3 is the one TCRdb lists. The rearrangement links TRBV6-1 to TRBJ1-1. The CDR3 spans 13 amino acids, including both terminal residues. Germline CDR1 reads MNHNS; CDR2 reads SASEGT. CDR3 amino acids: CASRATRNTEACY.

This clonotype was seen repeatedly, ten times or more. The J gene is TRBJ1-2, the V gene TRBV9, with 7 bases that match TRBD1. The CDR3 has 15 residues. Looked up from germline, CDR1 is SGDLS and CDR2 is YYNGEE. V was pared by 3 bases and J by 0 bases, with 5 bases of the junction left unmatched. Written as DNA, the CDR3 is TGTGCCAGCAGCGCAAGACAGGGAGCTAACTATGGCTACACCTTC. Protein sequence: CASSARQGANYGYTF.

This clonotype was counted many times. The chain joins TRBV19 to TRBJ2-7, with D perhaps TRBD1 (6 bases). This CDR3 region has 13 residues. Trimming cost V 3 bases and J 6 bases, with 12 bases left between them. CDR1 and CDR2 (germline): LNHDA, SQIVND (reference sequence). The CDR3 reads CASSIFQGSEQYF. The CDR3 DNA reads TGTGCCAGTAGTATTTTTCAGGGGAGCGAGCAGTACTTC. The whole variable domain, filled in from reference TRBV19 and TRBJ2-7, reads DGGITQSPKYLFRKEGQNVTLSCEQNLNHDAMYWYRQDPGQGLRLIYYSQIVNDFQKGDIAEGYSVSREKKESFPLTVTSAQKNPTAFYLCASSIFQGSEQYFGPGTRLTVT.

This clonotype was recorded many times. V usage is TRBV6-5 and J usage is TRBJ2-7; weak D call: TRBD2 (6 bases). The CDR3 consists of 14 residues. Germline loops: CDR1 MNHEY, CDR2 SVGAGI. Trimming shortened V by 8 bases and J by 0 bases, and 14 bases separated the two germline ends. CDR3 sequence reads: CASRRDPISYEQYF. The CDR3, as DNA: TGTGCCAGCCGGCGGGACCCCATCTCCTACGAGCAGTACTTC.

This clonotype was seen ten or more times. The rearrangement links TRBV29-1 to TRBJ1-2; TRBD1 matches 8 bases. Germline values: CDR1 SQVTM, CDR2 ANQGSEA. J lost 8 bases, V lost 4 bases, and 9 bases had no gene match. The CDR3 extends over 13 amino acids. The CDR3, as DNA: TGCAGCGTTGCATCTAGACAGGGGAACGGCTACACCTTC. Protein: CSVASRQGNGYTF. Filled out from reference TRBV29-1 and TRBJ1-2, the complete variable domain reads SAVISQKPSRDICQRGTSLTIQCQVDSQVTMMFWYRQQPGQSLTLIATANQGSEATYESGFVIDKFPISRPNLTFSTLTVSNMSPEDSSIYLCSVASRQGNGYTFGSGTRLTVV.

A few counts support this clonotype. This chain joins TRBV6-1 and TRBJ2-2; 9 bases map to TRBD1. Trimming removed 0 bases from V and 4 bases from J; junction bases left unmatched: 6. The CDR3 has 17 amino acids. Germline CDR1 and CDR2: MNHNS and SASEGT. This CDR3 is CASSEAMGGQGTGELFF. CDR3 in DNA: TGTGCCAGCAGTGAAGCAATGGGGGGACAGGGCACCGGGGAGCTGTTTTTT.